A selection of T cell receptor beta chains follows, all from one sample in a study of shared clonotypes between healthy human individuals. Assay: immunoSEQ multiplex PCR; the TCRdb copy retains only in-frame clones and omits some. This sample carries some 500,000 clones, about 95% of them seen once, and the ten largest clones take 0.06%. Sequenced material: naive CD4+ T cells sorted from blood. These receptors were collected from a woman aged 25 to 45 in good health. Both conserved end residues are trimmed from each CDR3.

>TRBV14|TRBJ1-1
ASSQSTEAF
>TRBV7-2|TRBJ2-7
ASSLRAAGLDRGEQY
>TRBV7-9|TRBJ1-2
ASSSGPANYGYT
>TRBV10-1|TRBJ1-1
ASSDTEAF
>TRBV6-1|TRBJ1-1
ASSRVAEAF
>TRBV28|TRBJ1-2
ASSLRGRGYGYT
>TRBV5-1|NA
ASSLALLAGTYEQY
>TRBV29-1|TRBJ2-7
SVEFNSHEHY
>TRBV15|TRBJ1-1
ATSTRTGMNTEAF
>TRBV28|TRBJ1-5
ASSPGTGGGRQPQH
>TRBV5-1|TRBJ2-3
ASSRRTSGSSSTDTQY
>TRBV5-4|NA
ASSLTLLAGGPSEQY
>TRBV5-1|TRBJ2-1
ASSSTSEQLTYNEQF
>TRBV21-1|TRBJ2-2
ASSKDSRLNTGELF
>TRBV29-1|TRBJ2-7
SAGPPWREQY
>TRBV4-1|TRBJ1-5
ASRGPRDQPQH
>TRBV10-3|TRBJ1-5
AISWGPNQPQH
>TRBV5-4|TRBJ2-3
ASSLGSGATDTQY
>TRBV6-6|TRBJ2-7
ASSADRESYEQY
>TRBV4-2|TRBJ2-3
ASRGGSPASTDTQY
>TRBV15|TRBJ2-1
ATSRDRHTDFSSYNEQF
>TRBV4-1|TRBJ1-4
ASSQGRVDEKLF
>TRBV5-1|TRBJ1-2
ASSPGQGGYT
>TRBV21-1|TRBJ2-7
ASSSVFGGGQGVYEQY
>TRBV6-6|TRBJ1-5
ASSTRTGSGQPQH
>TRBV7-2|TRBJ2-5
ASQPWAGNQETQY
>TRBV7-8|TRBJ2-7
ASSSGGQGNEQY
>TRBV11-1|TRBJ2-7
ASSPDRGEQY
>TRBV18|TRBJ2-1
ASSPGRGNEQF
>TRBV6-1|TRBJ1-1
ASSDPHLGDTEAF
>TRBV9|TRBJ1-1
ASSLRGNLGPEAF
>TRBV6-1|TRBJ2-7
ASSEALREYEQY